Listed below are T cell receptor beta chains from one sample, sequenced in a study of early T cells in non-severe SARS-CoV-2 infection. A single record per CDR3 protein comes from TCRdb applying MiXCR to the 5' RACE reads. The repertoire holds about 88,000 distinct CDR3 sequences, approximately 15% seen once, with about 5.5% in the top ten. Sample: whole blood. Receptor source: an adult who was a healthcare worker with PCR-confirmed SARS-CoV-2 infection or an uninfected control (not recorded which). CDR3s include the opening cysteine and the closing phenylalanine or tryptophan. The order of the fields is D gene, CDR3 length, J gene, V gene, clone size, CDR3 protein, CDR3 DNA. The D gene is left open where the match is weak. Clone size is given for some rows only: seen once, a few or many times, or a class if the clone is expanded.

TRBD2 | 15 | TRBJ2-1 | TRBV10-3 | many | CAINKGLAGVNEQFF | TGTGCCATCAACAAGGGACTAGCGGGAGTCAATGAGCAGTTCTTC
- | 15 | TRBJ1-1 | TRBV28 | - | CASSHGGTSNTEAFF | TGTGCCAGCAGTCATGGGGGGACTTCGAACACTGAAGCTTTCTTT
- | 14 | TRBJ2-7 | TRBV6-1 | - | CASSEAVQGGEQYF | TGTGCCAGCAGTGAAGCCGTCCAGGGGGGTGAGCAGTACTTC
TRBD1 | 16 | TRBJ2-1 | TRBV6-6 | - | CASWQGGSSSYNEQFF | TGTGCCAGCTGGCAAGGGGGCTCATCCTCCTACAATGAGCAGTTCTTC
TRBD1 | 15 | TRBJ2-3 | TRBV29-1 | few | CSDEGRDRSTDTQYF | TGCAGCGACGAGGGTCGGGACAGGAGCACAGATACGCAGTATTTT
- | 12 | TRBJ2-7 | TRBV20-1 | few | CSARSGAGEQYF | TGCAGTGCTAGATCCGGGGCGGGTGAGCAGTACTTC
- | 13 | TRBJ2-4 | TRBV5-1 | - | CASSFDRPNIQYF | TGCGCCAGCAGCTTTGACAGACCAAACATTCAGTACTTC
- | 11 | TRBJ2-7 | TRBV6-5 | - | CASRGPYEQYF | TGTGCCAGCAGGGGTCCCTACGAGCAGTACTTC
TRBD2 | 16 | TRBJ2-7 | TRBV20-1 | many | CSARIRSGNIDSEQYF | TGCAGTGCTAGAATTCGAAGCGGGAACATTGATAGCGAGCAGTACTTC
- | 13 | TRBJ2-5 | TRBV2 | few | CASRGYSSETQYF | TGTGCCAGCAGGGGCTATTCCTCAGAGACCCAGTACTTC
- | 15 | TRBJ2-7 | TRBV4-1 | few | CASSPAEGGSYEQYF | TGCGCCAGCAGTCCTGCCGAGGGAGGATCCTACGAGCAGTACTTC
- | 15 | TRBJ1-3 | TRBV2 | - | CASSGDGTSENTIYF | TGTGCCAGCAGCGGGGACGGGACGTCTGAAAACACCATATATTTT
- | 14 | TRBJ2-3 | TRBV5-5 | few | CASSLGQNSDTQYF | TGTGCCAGCAGCTTGGGACAGAACTCAGATACGCAGTATTTT
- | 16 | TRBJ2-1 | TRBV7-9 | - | CASSPIGHRGYNEQFF | TGTGCCAGCAGCCCTATCGGACACCGAGGGTACAATGAGCAGTTCTTC
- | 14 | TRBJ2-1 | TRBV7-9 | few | CASSLSPSYNEQFF | TGTGCCAGCAGCTTATCCCCCTCCTACAATGAGCAGTTCTTC
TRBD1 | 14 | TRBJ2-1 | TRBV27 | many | CASSLDRGDNEQFF | TGTGCCAGCAGTCTGGACAGGGGTGACAATGAGCAGTTCTTC
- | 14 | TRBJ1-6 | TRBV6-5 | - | CASSLMTVNSPLHF | TGTGCCAGCAGTTTGATGACAGTTAATTCACCCCTCCACTTT
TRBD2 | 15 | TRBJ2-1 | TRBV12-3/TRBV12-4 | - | CASRWAGGVGNEQFF | TGTGCCAGCAGGTGGGCGGGAGGGGTAGGAAATGAGCAGTTCTTC
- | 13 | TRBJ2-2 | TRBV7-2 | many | CAGSMSGAGELFF | TGTGCCGGATCCATGTCGGGAGCCGGGGAGCTGTTTTTT
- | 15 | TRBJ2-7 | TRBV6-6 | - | CASSYSLFLGGEQYF | TGTGCCAGCAGTTACTCTCTTTTTTTGGGAGGCGAGCAGTACTTC
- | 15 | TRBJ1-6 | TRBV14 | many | CASSQQGIYNSPLHF | TGTGCCAGCAGCCAACAGGGGATTTATAATTCACCCCTCCACTTT
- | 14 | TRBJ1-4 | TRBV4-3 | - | CASSQARVGEKLFF | TGCGCCAGCAGCCAAGCCAGGGTCGGCGAAAAACTGTTTTTT
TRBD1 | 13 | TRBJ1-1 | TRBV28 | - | CASSYRGNTEAFF | TGTGCCAGCAGTTACAGGGGGAACACTGAAGCTTTCTTT
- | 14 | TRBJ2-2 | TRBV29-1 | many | CSVVGQPNTGELFF | TGCAGCGTTGTAGGACAGCCGAACACCGGGGAGCTGTTTTTT
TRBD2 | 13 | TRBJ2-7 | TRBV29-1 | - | CSVAGRAGHEQYF | TGCAGCGTTGCGGGGAGGGCCGGTCACGAGCAGTACTTC
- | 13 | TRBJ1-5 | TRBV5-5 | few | CASSHDSNQPQHF | TGTGCCAGCAGCCACGATAGCAATCAGCCCCAGCATTTT
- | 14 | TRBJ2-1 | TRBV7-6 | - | CASSPEANYNEQFF | TGTGCCAGCAGCCCCGAAGCGAATTACAATGAGCAGTTCTTC
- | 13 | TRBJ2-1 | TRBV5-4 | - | CASSLVGDNEQFF | TGTGCCAGCAGCTTGGTTGGGGACAATGAGCAGTTCTTC
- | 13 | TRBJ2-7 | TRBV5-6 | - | CASSPGRQYEQYF | TGTGCCAGCAGCCCAGGACGGCAGTACGAGCAGTACTTC